The TCR beta chain described here comes from a study of blood T cell repertoires in COVID-19. As for the study in general: COVID-19 samples collected from the United States, Italy and Spain covered acute and convalescent phases. PBMCs, B-cell-depleted T cells, or T cells provided the cDNA or gDNA that made up the material.

The CDR3 is 13 residues long. Germline V gene lookup returns CDR1 MNHEY and CDR2 SVGAGI. With 6 bases removed from V and 4 bases from J, the gap between germline ends came to 10 bases. In the original analysis: It was from reference gene primer amplification that nucleated cell counts were estimated. Here immunoSEQ multiplex PCR was the method, and the copy in TCRdb shows in-frame clones only, minus some. D and trimming were read from the DNA, whereas the V and J calls and clone size are those reported in that table. The top ten clones hold roughly 8.6% of a sample with roughly 180,000 clones, about 86% of them seen once.

This sequence was found in a man between 60 and 75 years old with acute or convalescent COVID-19. The rearrangement uses TRBV6-5 and TRBJ1-5; TRBD1 is a possible D gene (6 bases). Sequencing was carried out using peripheral blood. CDR3: CASSNRENQPQHF. The CDR3 coding sequence is TGTGCCAGCAGCAACAGGGAAAATCAGCCCCAGCATTTT.